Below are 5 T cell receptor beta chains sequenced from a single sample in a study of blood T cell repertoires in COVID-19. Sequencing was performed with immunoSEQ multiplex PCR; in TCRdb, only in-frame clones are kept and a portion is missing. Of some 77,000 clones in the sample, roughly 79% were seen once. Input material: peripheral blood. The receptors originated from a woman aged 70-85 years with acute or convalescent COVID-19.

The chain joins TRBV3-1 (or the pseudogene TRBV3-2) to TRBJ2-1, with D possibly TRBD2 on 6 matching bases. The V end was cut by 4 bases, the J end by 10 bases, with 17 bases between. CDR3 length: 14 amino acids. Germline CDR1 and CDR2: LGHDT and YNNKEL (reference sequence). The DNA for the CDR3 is TGTGCCAGCAGCCTAGGACATCGCCGGGAGGAGCAGTTCTTC. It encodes CASSLGHRREEQFF.

CDR3 residues: CASSIRVAGELFF. CDR3 sequence (DNA): TGTGCCAGTAGTATTCGAGTAGCGGGGGAGCTGTTTTTT. V is TRBV19 and J is TRBJ2-2, with a possible D match to TRBD2 (5 bases). This CDR3 has 13 amino acids. V lost 3 bases, J lost 8 bases, and 10 bases lay in between. Germline assignment: CDR1 LNHDA and CDR2 SQIVND (reference sequence).

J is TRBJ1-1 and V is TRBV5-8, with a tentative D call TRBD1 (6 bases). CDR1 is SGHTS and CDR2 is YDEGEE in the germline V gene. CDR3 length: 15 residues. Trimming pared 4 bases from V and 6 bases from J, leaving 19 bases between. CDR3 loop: CASSTLQGGGAEAFF. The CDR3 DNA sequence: TGTGCCAGCAGCACCCTACAGGGCGGGGGCGCTGAAGCTTTCTTT.

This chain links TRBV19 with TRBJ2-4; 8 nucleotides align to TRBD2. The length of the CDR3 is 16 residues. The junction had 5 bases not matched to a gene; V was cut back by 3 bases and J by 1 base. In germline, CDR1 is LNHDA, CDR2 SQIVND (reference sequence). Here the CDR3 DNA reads TGTGCCAGTAGTATTGCGGGGGGCCTTGCCAAAAACATTCAGTACTTC. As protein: CASSIAGGLAKNIQYF.

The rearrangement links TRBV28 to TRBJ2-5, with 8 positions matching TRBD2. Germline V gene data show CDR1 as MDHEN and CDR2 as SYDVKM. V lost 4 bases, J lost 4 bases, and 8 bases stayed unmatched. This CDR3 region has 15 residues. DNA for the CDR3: TGTGCCAGCAGTTCCCTAGCGGGCGGGGGAGAGACCCAGTACTTC. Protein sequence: CASSSLAGGGETQYF.